These 21 T cell receptor beta chains came from one sample sequenced in a study of T cell responses to AZD1222 COVID-19 vaccine. The repertoire was sequenced with immunoSEQ multiplex PCR; TCRdb's copy has only in-frame clones and lacks some. The sample shows some 84,000 clones, around 85% of them seen only once. Sequenced material: peripheral blood, taken 28 days after the second AZD1222 dose. The receptor source for this set is an adult who received the AZD1222 COVID-19 vaccine.

The CDR3 loop is CASSEYYEQFF. The CDR3 bases are TGTGCCAGCAGTGAATACTATGAGCAGTTCTTC. V usage is TRBV25-1 and J usage is TRBJ2-1; D remains unclear. Germline-derived CDR1 and CDR2 are MGHDK and SYGVNS. CDR3 length equals 11 residues. The V and J ends lost 0 bases and 8 bases respectively, with 2 bases between them.

A few counts support this clone. This chain connects TRBV6-6 to TRBJ1-3, with 8 bases aligning to TRBD1. Germline V lookup: CDR1 MNHNY, CDR2 SVGAGI (reference sequence). The CDR3 sequence is 16 residues long. With V trimmed by 2 bases and J by 4 bases, 7 bases remained unmatched. CDR3 bases: TGTGCCAGCAGTTACCCGACAGGGGTGAAGGGAAACACCATATATTTT. This sequence encodes CASSYPTGVKGNTIYF.

This chain uses TRBV7-9 with TRBJ2-2; 8 bases are a match to TRBD1. The germline V gene encodes CDR1 SEHNR and CDR2 FQNEAQ (reference sequence). This CDR3 comprises 14 residues. J lost 4 bases, V lost 5 bases, and 3 bases had no gene match. CDR3 sequence (DNA): TGTGCCAGCAGCCCTGACAGGGGCACCGGGGAGCTGTTTTTT. Translation gives CASSPDRGTGELFF.

This chain connects TRBV6-2 or TRBV6-3 to TRBJ1-1, with TRBD1 as a possible D gene (5 bases). Germline CDR1 reads MNHEY; CDR2 reads SVGEGT. The CDR3 length is 15 residues. V was pared by 0 bases and J by 1 base, with 9 bases between. In nucleotides, the CDR3 is TGTGCCAGCAGTTACTCGGGACTACGGAACACTGAAGCTTTCTTT. This sequence encodes CASSYSGLRNTEAFF.

The chain joins TRBV7-2 to TRBJ1-2; tentatively, D is TRBD1 (5 bases). V was clipped by 3 bases and J by 2 bases, with 25 bases between them. This CDR3 region has 19 residues. Germline CDR1 and CDR2: SGHTA and FQGNSA. CDR3 residues: CASSFQGMQSGAMNYGYTF. The CDR3 DNA reads as TGTGCCAGCAGCTTTCAAGGAATGCAGTCCGGGGCCATGAACTATGGCTACACCTTC.

The chain has TRBV7-9 and TRBJ2-5; 12 nucleotides agree with TRBD2. Germline V gene sequence: CDR1 SEHNR, CDR2 FQNEAQ (reference sequence). The CDR3 covers 15 residues. After removal of 4 bases from V and 6 bases from J, the junction contained 6 bases not matched to a gene. CDR3 in amino acids: CASSSSGTSGQTQYF. DNA of the CDR3: TGTGCCAGCAGCTCCTCCGGGACTAGCGGGCAGACCCAGTACTTC.

V and J are TRBV11-3 and TRBJ2-3; D not certain. V shed 5 bases and J shed 2 bases, with 17 bases lying between them. The CDR3 runs to 16 residues. The germline gives CDR1 SGHNT, CDR2 YENEEA. The CDR3 region is CASSKGRLPITDTQYF. DNA for the CDR3: TGTGCCAGCAGCAAGGGCAGGCTACCGATCACAGATACGCAGTATTTT. The whole variable domain, filled in from reference TRBV11-3 and TRBJ2-3, reads EAGVVQSPRYKIIEKKQPVAFWCNPISGHNTLYWYLQNLGQGPELLIRYENEEAVDDSQLPKDRFSAERLKGVDSTLKIQPAELGDSAVYLCASSKGRLPITDTQYFGPGTRLTVL.

V usage is TRBV7-9 and J usage is TRBJ2-1; 8 bases agree with TRBD2. The CDR3 is made up of 15 amino acids. V shed 6 bases and J 7 bases; nucleotides not matched to a gene: 11. Germline CDR1 SEHNR, CDR2 FQNEAQ (reference sequence). The CDR3 sequence is CASSHTSGRGNEQFF. CDR3 nucleotide sequence: TGTGCCAGCAGTCACACGAGCGGGAGAGGGAATGAGCAGTTCTTC.

This chain joins TRBV24-1 and TRBJ2-5, with D possibly TRBD1 on 9 matching bases. The CDR3 runs to 16 residues. The germline V and J ends were trimmed by 2 bases and 4 bases, with 16 bases remaining between them. Germline loops: CDR1 KGHDR, CDR2 SFDVKD. The CDR3: CATSDSGTGTRETQYF. CDR3 in DNA: TGTGCCACCAGTGATTCCGGGACAGGGACTAGAGAGACCCAGTACTTC.

This chain connects TRBV27 to TRBJ2-1; D unclear. CDR1 and CDR2 (germline): MNHEY, SMNVEV (reference sequence). V lost 2 bases and J lost 4, with 9 bases in between. The CDR3 has 14 residues. The CDR3 region has the DNA TGTGCCAGCAGTTTAGAATCCCGTTACAATGAGCAGTTCTTC. It translates to CASSLESRYNEQFF.

This clone was observed once. The chain joins TRBV7-8 to TRBJ1-2; TRBD1 agrees at 8 bases. The V gene end was trimmed by 6 bases and the J gene end by 4 bases; junction bases not matched to a gene: 7. This CDR3 comprises 14 residues. Germline V lookup: CDR1 SGHVS, CDR2 FQNEAQ. CDR3 residues: CASSRTGRIYGYTF. Written as DNA, the CDR3 is TGTGCCAGCAGTAGGACAGGGCGGATCTATGGCTACACCTTC. Full variable domain (outside the CDR3, taken from reference TRBV7-8 and TRBJ1-2): GAGVSQSPRYKVAKRGQDVALRCDPISGHVSLFWYQQALGQGPEFLTYFQNEAQLDKSGLPSDRFFAERPEGSVSTLKIQRTQQEDSAVYLCASSRTGRIYGYTFGSGTRLTVV.

The chain uses TRBV5-1 and TRBJ2-3; D might be TRBD1 (7 bases). The CDR3 is 16 amino acids. V lost 4 bases and J lost 5, with 20 bases in between. Germline V gene data show CDR1 as SGHRS and CDR2 as YFSETQ. In nucleotides, the CDR3 is TGCGCCAGCAGCCTACAAGGCGGGACAGCAAGAGATACGCAGTATTTT. Residues: CASSLQGGTARDTQYF.

The genes are TRBV6-5 and TRBJ2-3; D uncertain. Germline CDR1 is MNHEY and CDR2 is SVGAGI. V was cut by 6 bases and J by 4 bases, with 17 bases left in between. CDR3 length: 15 amino acids. CDR3 sequence reads: CASRNRLTSADTQYF. The CDR3 region has the DNA TGTGCCAGCAGAAACCGCCTAACTTCGGCAGATACGCAGTATTTT.

The chain carries TRBV6-5 and TRBJ1-1; D is possibly TRBD1 (6 bases). The length of the CDR3 is 15 residues. The germline gives CDR1 MNHEY, CDR2 SVGAGI. V was pared by 6 bases and J by 11 bases, with 25 bases between. The CDR3 loop reads CASRAGTSGAGRAFF. CDR3 in DNA: TGTGCCAGCAGGGCGGGGACATCCGGGGCCGGTAGGGCTTTCTTT.

This clone occurred a few times. The genes are TRBV19 and TRBJ2-7; 10 positions match TRBD2. The CDR3 extends over 15 amino acids. Germline CDR1 LNHDA, CDR2 SQIVND (reference sequence). Trimming at V came to 6 bases and at J to 2 bases, leaving 7 bases not matched to a gene. The CDR3 nucleotides read TGTGCCAGTAGCCTACTAGCGGGAACGGCCTACGAGCAGTACTTC. Translated, it gives CASSLLAGTAYEQYF.

This chain connects TRBV5-6 to TRBJ1-1; perhaps TRBD1 as D (6 bases). Germline loops: CDR1 SGHDT, CDR2 YYEEEE. V lost 3 bases, J lost 0 bases, and 15 bases lay in between. This CDR3 contains 16 residues. The CDR3 bases are TGTGCCAGCAGCTACGGAGACAGGATTATGAACACTGAAGCTTTCTTT. This sequence encodes CASSYGDRIMNTEAFF.

The V gene is TRBV6-2 or TRBV6-3, the J gene TRBJ1-1; D call uncertain. Germline CDR1 MNHEY, CDR2 SVGEGT. Trimming stripped 0 bases from V and 1 base from J, with 9 bases between. The CDR3 is made up of 15 amino acids. CDR3 bases: TGTGCCAGCAGTTACTCGACACGCTGGAACACTGAAGCTTTCTTT. Amino acid sequence: CASSYSTRWNTEAFF.

For the CDR3, the DNA is TGTGCCAGTAGTATCCCCTCCGGTATATACACTGAAGCTTTCTTT. Protein sequence: CASSIPSGIYTEAFF. The chain links TRBV19 to TRBJ1-1, with D unclear. Trimming removed 3 bases at V and 3 bases at J, with 14 bases between. CDR1 and CDR2 (germline): LNHDA, SQIVND (reference sequence). The CDR3 runs to 15 residues.

The J gene is TRBJ1-4, the V gene TRBV5-1, with D possibly matching TRBD1 (5 bases). The CDR3 runs 16 residues. V lost 3 bases, J lost 6 bases, and 18 bases lay in between. The V gene's germline CDR1 is SGHRS and CDR2 YFSETQ. CDR3 region: CASSSPTANEDEKLFF. CDR3 coding DNA: TGCGCCAGCAGCTCGCCGACAGCCAACGAGGATGAAAAACTGTTTTTT.

V is TRBV6-5 and J is TRBJ1-2, with 7 bases that match TRBD1. The J segment lost 4 bases and the V segment lost 10 bases, leaving 6 bases of the junction unmatched. CDR3 length: 12 residues. From germline, CDR1 is MNHEY and CDR2 SVGAGI. CDR3: CATRDSLYGYTF. CDR3 bases: TGTGCCACCCGGGACAGCCTCTATGGCTACACCTTC.

This chain connects TRBV4-2 to TRBJ1-2, with TRBD1 as a possible D gene (6 bases). Trimming left V 0 bases short and J 3 bases short, with 14 bases between. CDR3 length: 16 amino acids. Germline assignment: CDR1 LGHNA and CDR2 YNFKEQ. For the CDR3, the DNA is TGTGCCAGCAGCCAAGATGGGGGCAGTCGGGACTATGGCTACACCTTC. This sequence encodes CASSQDGGSRDYGYTF.